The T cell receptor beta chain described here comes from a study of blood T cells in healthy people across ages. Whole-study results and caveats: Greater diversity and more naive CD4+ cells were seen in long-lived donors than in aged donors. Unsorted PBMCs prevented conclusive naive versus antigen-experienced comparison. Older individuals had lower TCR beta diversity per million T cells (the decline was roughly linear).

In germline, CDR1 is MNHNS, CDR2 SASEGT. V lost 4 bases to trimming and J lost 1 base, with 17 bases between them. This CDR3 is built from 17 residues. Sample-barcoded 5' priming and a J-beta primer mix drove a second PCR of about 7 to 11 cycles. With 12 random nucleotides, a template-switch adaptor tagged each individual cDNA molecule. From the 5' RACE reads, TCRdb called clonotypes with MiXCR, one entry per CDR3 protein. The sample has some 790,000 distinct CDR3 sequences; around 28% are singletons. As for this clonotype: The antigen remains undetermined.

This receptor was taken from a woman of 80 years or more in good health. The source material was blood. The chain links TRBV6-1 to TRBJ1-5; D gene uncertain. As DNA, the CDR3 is TGTGCCAGCAGTGCCCAGACCGGGAAAGGAAGCAATCAGCCCCAGCATTTT. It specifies CASSAQTGKGSNQPQHF.